These T cell receptor beta chains were read from a single sample in a study of T cell responses to AZD1222 COVID-19 vaccine. Sequencing was performed with immunoSEQ multiplex PCR; in TCRdb, only in-frame clones are kept and a portion is missing. The sample contains some 120,000 clones, about 90% of which appear only once. This specimen was peripheral blood, taken on day 0 of AZD1222 vaccination. The receptors originated from an adult in good health. CDR3s include the opening cysteine and the closing phenylalanine or tryptophan. D genes are given only for firm matches. Size is stated for part of the rows, as once, few or many counts, or as a class when the clone is expanded.

V,J,size,D,CDR3,DNA
TRBV27,TRBJ2-7,.,TRBD2,CASSSTSGAPYEQYF,TGTGCCAGCAGTTCGACTAGCGGGGCCCCTTACGAGCAGTACTTC
TRBV29-1,TRBJ1-2,.,.,CSVAAPPANYGYTF,TGCAGCGTAGCCGCCCCCCCAGCTAACTATGGCTACACCTTC
TRBV30,TRBJ1-2,.,.,CAWRLAGAGYTF,TGTGCCTGGAGGCTGGCGGGGGCGGGCTACACCTTC
TRBV15,TRBJ1-2,.,.,CATSRDQMAGDYGYTF,TGTGCCACCAGCAGAGATCAGATGGCAGGAGATTATGGCTACACCTTC
TRBV7-2,TRBJ2-7,.,.,CASSLRGADEQYF,TGTGCCAGCAGCTTAAGAGGGGCTGACGAGCAGTACTTC
TRBV29-1,TRBJ1-1,.,.,CSVGAILLKKNTEAFF,TGCAGCGTTGGGGCTATTCTATTAAAAAAGAACACTGAAGCTTTCTTT
TRBV7-8,TRBJ2-6,.,TRBD1,CASSLDGTAPFVLVTGANVLTF,TGTGCCAGCAGCTTAGATGGGACAGCCCCCTTCGTTCTTGTCACTGGGGCCAACGTCCTGACTTTC
TRBV7-3,TRBJ2-3,.,.,CASSESTTDTQYF,TGTGCCAGCAGCGAGTCTACCACAGATACGCAGTATTTT
TRBV20-1,TRBJ1-2,.,.,CSARQAYGYTF,TGCAGTGCTAGACAGGCATATGGCTACACCTTC
TRBV27,TRBJ1-4,.,.,CASSPWAGKLFF,TGTGCCAGCAGTCCATGGGCGGGGAAACTGTTTTTT
TRBV28,TRBJ1-3,.,.,CASSLTWPGNTIYF,TGTGCCAGCAGCCTCACGTGGCCTGGAAACACCATATATTTT
TRBV7-9,TRBJ1-2,.,.,CASSALGLTNYGYTF,TGTGCCAGCAGCGCACTAGGACTGACGAACTATGGCTACACCTTC
TRBV29-1,TRBJ1-2,.,TRBD1,CSVSETGHLYGYTF,TGCAGCGTTTCGGAGACAGGGCACCTCTATGGCTACACCTTC
TRBV7-6,TRBJ1-6,.,.,CASSLGFRYNSPLHF,TGTGCCAGCAGCTTAGGTTTCAGATATAATTCACCCCTCCACTTT
TRBV19,TRBJ2-3,.,TRBD2,CASSSGGGTDTQYF,TGTGCCAGTAGTTCGGGGGGGGGCACAGATACGCAGTATTTT
TRBV28,TRBJ1-2,.,.,CASSLQANYGYTF,TGTGCCAGCAGTTTACAGGCGAACTATGGCTACACCTTC
TRBV4-2,TRBJ1-1,few,TRBD1,CASSLSGTGGVNLEAFF,TGTGCCAGCAGCCTTTCCGGGACAGGGGGAGTTAACCTTGAAGCTTTCTTT
TRBV7-7,TRBJ2-5,.,.,CASSLTSGGTQYF,TGTGCCAGCAGCTTAACCAGCGGCGGGACCCAGTACTTC
TRBV5-5,TRBJ1-1,.,.,CASSYTELNTEAFF,TGTGCCAGCAGCTATACTGAGCTGAACACTGAAGCTTTCTTT
TRBV28,TRBJ1-1,.,.,CASSSGTRNTEAFF,TGTGCCAGCAGTTCCGGGACACGGAACACTGAAGCTTTCTTT
TRBV13,TRBJ1-2,.,TRBD1,CASSLGLRGQGVYGYTF,TGTGCCAGCAGCTTAGGCCTCAGGGGTCAGGGGGTGTATGGCTACACCTTC
TRBV6-5,TRBJ2-3,.,.,CASTPAGTDTQYF,TGTGCCAGCACCCCGGCTGGCACAGATACGCAGTATTTT
TRBV19,TRBJ1-3,.,.,CASSTPGASSGNTIYF,TGTGCCAGTAGTACCCCGGGGGCCAGCTCTGGAAACACCATATATTTT
TRBV5-5,TRBJ2-1,.,.,CASTLGEQFF,TGTGCCAGCACGCTGGGAGAGCAGTTCTTC
TRBV6-2/TRBV6-3,TRBJ1-2,.,.,CASSSGDHYGYTF,TGTGCCAGCAGTTCGGGGGACCACTATGGCTACACCTTC
TRBV5-8,TRBJ2-3,.,.,CASSLIGTDTQYF,TGTGCCAGCAGCTTGATAGGTACGGATACGCAGTATTTT
TRBV27,TRBJ2-3,.,.,CASRGVPDTQYF,TGTGCCAGCCGGGGAGTCCCGGATACGCAGTATTTT
TRBV28,TRBJ1-2,.,.,CASSLWEGFGYTF,TGTGCCAGCAGTTTATGGGAAGGGTTTGGCTACACCTTC
TRBV19,TRBJ2-4,.,.,CASSIDPLQNIQYF,TGTGCCAGTAGTATAGATCCCTTACAAAACATTCAGTACTTC
TRBV9,TRBJ2-1,once,TRBD1,CASSYAGTVNGLYNEQFF,TGTGCCAGCAGTTATGCCGGGACAGTGAATGGGCTTTACAATGAGCAGTTCTTC
TRBV2,TRBJ2-5,.,.,CASRATSQETQYF,TGTGCCAGCAGGGCGACTTCACAAGAGACCCAGTACTTC
TRBV28,TRBJ2-1,once,TRBD2,CASSPTLAGLAVNNEQFF,TGTGCCAGCAGCCCGACTTTAGCGGGACTAGCGGTTAACAATGAGCAGTTCTTC
TRBV27,TRBJ1-1,.,.,CASSFRTGGPEAFF,TGTGCCAGCAGTTTTCGTACGGGCGGTCCTGAAGCTTTCTTT
TRBV7-9,TRBJ1-1,.,TRBD1,CASSYRDRGWQASTEAFF,TGTGCCAGCAGCTACCGGGACAGGGGGTGGCAGGCCAGCACTGAAGCTTTCTTT
TRBV27,TRBJ1-5,few,.,CASRGGLNNQPQHF,TGTGCCAGCAGAGGTGGCCTAAACAATCAGCCCCAGCATTTT
TRBV4-1,TRBJ2-3,.,.,CASSQETATDTQYF,TGCGCCAGCAGCCAAGAAACAGCCACAGATACGCAGTATTTT
TRBV15,TRBJ1-2,.,.,CATSRDPKAVAGYTF,TGTGCCACCAGCAGAGATCCCAAGGCGGTAGCCGGCTACACCTTC
TRBV5-1,TRBJ2-5,once,TRBD1,CASSYGQGPKTQYF,TGCGCCAGCAGCTATGGACAGGGCCCCAAGACCCAGTACTTC
TRBV5-1,TRBJ2-1,few,.,CASSLFRGGGEQFF,TGCGCCAGCAGTCTCTTCAGGGGCGGAGGGGAGCAGTTCTTC
TRBV6-4,TRBJ2-2,.,TRBD1,CASRDRINTGELFF,TGTGCCAGTCGGGACAGGATCAACACCGGGGAGCTGTTTTTT
TRBV6-4,TRBJ2-1,.,.,CASSAGLASYNEQFF,TGTGCCAGCAGCGCTGGGCTAGCCTCCTACAATGAGCAGTTCTTC
TRBV18,TRBJ2-7,once,.,CASSPRGNSYEQYF,TGTGCCAGCTCACCACGCGGGAATTCCTACGAGCAGTACTTC
TRBV28,TRBJ1-1,.,.,CASSYDNTEAFF,TGTGCCAGCAGTTATGATAACACTGAAGCTTTCTTT
TRBV19,TRBJ1-6,.,TRBD1,CASSGQGHSPLHF,TGTGCCAGTTCCGGACAGGGGCATTCACCCCTCCACTTT
TRBV7-2,TRBJ2-1,.,TRBD2,CASSLTSGRRNEQFF,TGTGCCAGCAGCTTGACTAGCGGCCGTCGGAATGAGCAGTTCTTC
TRBV28,TRBJ1-4,.,TRBD1,CASRLQGTNEKLFF,TGTGCCAGCAGGTTACAGGGGACTAATGAAAAACTGTTTTTT
TRBV7-8,TRBJ2-5,.,TRBD2,CASSPTTASGLAETQYF,TGTGCCAGCAGCCCTACCACGGCTAGCGGCCTGGCAGAGACCCAGTACTTC
TRBV6-4,TRBJ2-2,.,TRBD2,CASSEAGGTGELFF,TGTGCCAGCAGTGAAGCGGGGGGTACCGGGGAGCTGTTTTTT
TRBV6-4,TRBJ1-1,.,.,CASSDPPTVENTEAFF,TGTGCCAGCAGTGACCCGCCGACAGTAGAAAACACTGAAGCTTTCTTT
TRBV19,TRBJ2-7,.,TRBD2,CASSMTSGPTYEQYF,TGTGCCAGTAGTATGACTAGCGGGCCCACCTACGAGCAGTACTTC
TRBV14,TRBJ1-4,.,.,CASSQPRGLNEKLFF,TGTGCCAGCAGCCAACCCAGGGGTCTTAATGAAAAACTGTTTTTT
TRBV7-2,TRBJ2-1,.,TRBD2,CASSLAFSGPYNEQFF,TGTGCCAGCAGCTTAGCGTTTAGCGGGCCCTACAATGAGCAGTTCTTC